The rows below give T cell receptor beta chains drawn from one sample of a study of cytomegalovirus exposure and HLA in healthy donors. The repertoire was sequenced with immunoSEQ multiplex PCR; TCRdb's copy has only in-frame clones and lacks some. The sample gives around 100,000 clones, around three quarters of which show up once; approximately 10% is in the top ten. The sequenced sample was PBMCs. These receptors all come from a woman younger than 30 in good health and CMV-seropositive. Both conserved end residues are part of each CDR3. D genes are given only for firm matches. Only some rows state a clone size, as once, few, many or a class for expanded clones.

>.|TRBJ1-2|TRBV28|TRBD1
CASSITGENYGYTF
TGTGCCAGCAGCATCACAGGGGAGAACTATGGCTACACCTTC
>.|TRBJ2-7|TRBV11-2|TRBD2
CASSSLWGREGREQYF
TGTGCCAGCAGCTCACTCTGGGGGCGGGAGGGCCGCGAGCAGTACTTC
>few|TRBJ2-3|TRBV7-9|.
CASSLQGLSSTDTQYF
TGTGCCAGCAGCTTACAGGGTTTGTCCAGCACAGATACGCAGTATTTT
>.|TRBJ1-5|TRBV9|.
CASSTTGGASQPQHF
TGTGCCAGCAGCACCACCGGCGGGGCTAGTCAGCCCCAGCATTTT
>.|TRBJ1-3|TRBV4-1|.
CASSQDTEISSGNTIYF
TGCGCCAGCAGCCAAGATACAGAGATCTCCTCTGGAAACACCATATATTTT
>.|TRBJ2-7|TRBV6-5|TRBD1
CASRNDRGFYEQYF
TGTGCCAGCAGAAACGACAGGGGTTTCTACGAGCAGTACTTC
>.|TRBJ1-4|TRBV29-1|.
CSVEAMGVNEKLFF
TGCAGCGTTGAAGCAATGGGCGTTAATGAAAAACTGTTTTTT
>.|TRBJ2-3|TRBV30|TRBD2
CAWRGGLAGGTDTQYF
TGTGCCTGGAGGGGCGGGCTAGCGGGAGGTACAGATACGCAGTATTTT
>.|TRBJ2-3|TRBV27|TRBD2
CASSLSLGAGGPDTQYF
TGTGCCAGCAGTTTGTCCCTGGGTGCGGGGGGGCCAGATACGCAGTATTTT
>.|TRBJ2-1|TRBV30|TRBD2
CAWSKGLYNEQFF
TGTGCCTGGAGTAAGGGACTATACAATGAGCAGTTCTTC
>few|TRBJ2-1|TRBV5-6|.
CASSWAVGAGSYNEQFF
TGTGCCAGCAGCTGGGCGGTGGGAGCGGGCTCATACAATGAGCAGTTCTTC
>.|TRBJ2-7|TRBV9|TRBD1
CASSVGDSPYEQYF
TGTGCCAGCAGCGTAGGGGACAGCCCCTACGAGCAGTACTTC
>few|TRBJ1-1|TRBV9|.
CASSVSPDTEAFF
TGTGCCAGCAGCGTATCCCCGGACACTGAAGCTTTCTTT
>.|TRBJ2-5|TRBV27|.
CASSLRATGDWQETQYF
TGTGCCAGCAGTTTGCGGGCTACGGGAGATTGGCAAGAGACCCAGTACTTC
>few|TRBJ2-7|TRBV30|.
CAWSGWGTSYEQYF
TGTGCCTGGAGTGGGTGGGGGACATCCTACGAGCAGTACTTC
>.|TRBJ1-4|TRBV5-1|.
CASSQNGKRSNEKLFF
TGCGCCAGCAGCCAAAACGGGAAAAGATCTAATGAAAAACTGTTTTTT
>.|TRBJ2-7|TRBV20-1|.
CSYLFFYEQYF
TGCAGTTATCTGTTTTTCTACGAGCAGTACTTC
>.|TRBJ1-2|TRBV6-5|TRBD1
CASWVGGGGYTF
TGTGCCAGCTGGGTAGGGGGCGGGGGCTACACCTTC
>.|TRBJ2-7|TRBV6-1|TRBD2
CASSERPAGGPSDEQYF
TGTGCCAGCAGTGAACGCCCAGCGGGAGGGCCCTCTGACGAGCAGTACTTC
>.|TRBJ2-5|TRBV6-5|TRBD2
CASKHTSGAQETQYF
TGTGCCAGCAAACATACTAGCGGGGCGCAAGAGACCCAGTACTTC
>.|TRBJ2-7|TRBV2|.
CASSQLAGSYEQYF
TGTGCCAGCTCTCAACTGGCAGGTAGCTACGAGCAGTACTTC
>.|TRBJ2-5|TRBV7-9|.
CASSPEAETQYF
TGTGCCAGCAGCCCCGAAGCAGAGACCCAGTACTTC
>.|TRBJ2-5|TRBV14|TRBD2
CASSRPPSGTQETQYF
TGTGCCAGCAGCCGCCCCCCTAGCGGGACCCAAGAGACCCAGTACTTC
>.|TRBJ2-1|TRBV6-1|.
CASSEDLDYRYNEQFF
TGTGCCAGCAGTGAAGATCTTGACTACCGATACAATGAGCAGTTCTTC
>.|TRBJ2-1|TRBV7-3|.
CASSLNGWERSYEQFF
TGTGCCAGCAGCTTGAACGGGTGGGAGAGGAGCTATGAGCAGTTCTTC
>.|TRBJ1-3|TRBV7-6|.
CASSLDVPGGSDTIYF
TGTGCCAGCAGCTTAGATGTCCCAGGAGGTTCGGACACCATATATTTT
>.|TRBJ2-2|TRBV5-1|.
CASSLAVRTDLTGELFF
TGCGCCAGCAGCTTGGCAGTTCGGACAGACCTTACCGGGGAGCTGTTTTTT
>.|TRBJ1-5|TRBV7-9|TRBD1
CASSSPGGGQPQHF
TGTGCCAGCAGCTCTCCAGGGGGCGGGCAGCCCCAGCATTTT
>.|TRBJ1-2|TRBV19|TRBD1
CASSRGRQGANYGYTF
TGTGCCAGTAGTAGGGGCCGACAGGGAGCTAACTATGGCTACACCTTC
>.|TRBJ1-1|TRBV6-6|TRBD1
CASINSGQGGTEAFF
TGTGCCAGCATCAACAGCGGACAGGGGGGCACTGAAGCTTTCTTT
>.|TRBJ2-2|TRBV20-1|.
CSAGVGELFF
TGCAGTGCAGGAGTCGGGGAGCTGTTTTTT
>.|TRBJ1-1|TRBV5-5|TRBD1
CASSLLGTGSYTEAFF
TGTGCCAGCAGCTTGTTGGGGACAGGGTCGTACACTGAAGCTTTCTTT
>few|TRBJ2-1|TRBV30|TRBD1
CAWTGGQIYNEQFF
TGTGCCTGGACAGGGGGCCAAATTTACAATGAGCAGTTCTTC
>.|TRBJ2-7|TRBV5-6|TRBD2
CASSTTSGSREQYF
TGTGCCAGCAGCACGACTAGCGGGAGCCGCGAGCAGTACTTC
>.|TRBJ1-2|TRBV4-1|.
CASSQGPQGMDGYTF
TGCGCCAGCAGCCAGGGCCCCCAGGGGATGGATGGCTACACCTTC
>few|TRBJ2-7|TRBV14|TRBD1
CASSHRTGTGTAEQYF
TGTGCCAGCAGCCACCGAACCGGGACAGGGACGGCCGAGCAGTACTTC
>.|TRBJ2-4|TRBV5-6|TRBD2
CASSLGLASNIQYF
TGTGCCAGCAGCCTGGGACTAGCGTCGAACATTCAGTACTTC
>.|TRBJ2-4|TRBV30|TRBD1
CAWREPGQGGYIQYF
TGTGCCTGGAGAGAACCGGGACAGGGAGGATACATTCAGTACTTC
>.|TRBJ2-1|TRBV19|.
CASSTPREQFF
TGTGCCAGTAGTACTCCGCGGGAGCAGTTCTTC
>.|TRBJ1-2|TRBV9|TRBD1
CASSEGQNYGYTF
TGTGCCAGCAGCGAGGGACAGAACTATGGCTACACCTTC
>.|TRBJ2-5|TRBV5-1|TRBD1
CASSLLGAGTAQETQYF
TGCGCCAGCAGCTTGCTGGGGGCCGGGACAGCTCAAGAGACCCAGTACTTC
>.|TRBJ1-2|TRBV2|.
CASSVRNTGLNYGYTF
TGTGCCAGCAGCGTACGAAACACAGGATTAAACTATGGCTACACCTTC
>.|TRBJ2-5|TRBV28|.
CASSSGSQETQYF
TGTGCCAGCAGTAGCGGGTCTCAAGAGACCCAGTACTTC
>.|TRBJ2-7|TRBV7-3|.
CASSLNLLAYEQYF
TGTGCCAGCAGCTTAAATCTTCTAGCCTACGAGCAGTACTTC
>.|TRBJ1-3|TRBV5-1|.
CASSATGLSSGNTIYF
TGCGCCAGCTCAGCGACGGGTCTGAGCTCTGGAAACACCATATATTTT
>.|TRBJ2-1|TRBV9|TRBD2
CASSLAGVDYNEQFF
TGTGCCAGCAGCCTAGCGGGAGTCGACTACAATGAGCAGTTCTTC
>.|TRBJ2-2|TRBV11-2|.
CASSFSDMNTGELFF
TGTGCCAGCAGCTTTTCGGACATGAACACCGGGGAGCTGTTTTTT
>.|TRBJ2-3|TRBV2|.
CASSEGLQHTDTQYF
TGTGCCAGCAGTGAAGGGCTACAGCACACAGATACGCAGTATTTT
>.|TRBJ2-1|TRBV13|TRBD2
CASSLGLAGPYHSYNEQFF
TGTGCCAGCAGCTTAGGGCTAGCGGGACCGTACCACTCCTACAATGAGCAGTTCTTC
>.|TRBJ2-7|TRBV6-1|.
CASRGTALAAGQYF
TGTGCCAGCAGGGGGACGGCATTAGCGGCCGGACAGTACTTC
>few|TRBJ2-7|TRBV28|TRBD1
CASSVTGTGREYEQYF
TGTGCCAGCAGCGTTACTGGGACAGGGCGTGAATACGAGCAGTACTTC
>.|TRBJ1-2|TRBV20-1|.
CSTTGYDGYTF
TGCAGCACAACAGGGTATGATGGCTACACCTTC
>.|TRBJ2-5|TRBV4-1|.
CASRFSEGGQETQYF
TGCGCCAGCAGGTTCAGTGAGGGGGGGCAAGAGACCCAGTACTTC
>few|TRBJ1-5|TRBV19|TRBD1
CASSIVQGGHQPQHF
TGTGCCAGTAGTATAGTACAAGGGGGCCATCAGCCCCAGCATTTT
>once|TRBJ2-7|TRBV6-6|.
CASSSGVNSYEQYF
TGTGCCAGCAGTTCCGGGGTAAACTCCTACGAGCAGTACTTC
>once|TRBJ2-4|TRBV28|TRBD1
CASSFRRGTGINIQYF
TGTGCCAGCAGTTTCAGGCGCGGGACAGGGATAAACATTCAGTACTTC